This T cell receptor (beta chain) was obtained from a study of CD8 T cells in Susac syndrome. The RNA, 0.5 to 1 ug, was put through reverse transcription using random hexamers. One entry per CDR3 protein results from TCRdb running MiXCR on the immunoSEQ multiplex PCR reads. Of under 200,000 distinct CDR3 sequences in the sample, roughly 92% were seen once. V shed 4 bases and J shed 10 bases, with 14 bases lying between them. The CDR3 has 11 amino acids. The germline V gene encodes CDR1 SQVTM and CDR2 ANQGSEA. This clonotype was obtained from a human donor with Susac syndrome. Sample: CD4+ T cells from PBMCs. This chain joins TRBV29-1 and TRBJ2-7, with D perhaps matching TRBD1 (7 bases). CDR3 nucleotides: TGCAGCGTTGCTGGCAGGGGGGAACAGTACTTC. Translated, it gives CSVAGRGEQYF.